This TCR beta chain is from a study of cytomegalovirus exposure and HLA in healthy donors. PCR amplification relied on 60 Vbeta primers (plus 13 Jbeta primers). Sequencing used immunoSEQ multiplex PCR; TCRdb keeps in-frame clones, though not all of them. The sample lists 150,000 to 200,000 clones; over 65% were seen once. The CDR3 spans 17 residues. With 3 bases clipped from V and 7 bases from J, the junction kept 15 bases outside the gene matches. In germline, CDR1 is KGHSH, CDR2 LQKENI. The specimen sequenced was PBMCs. The V and J genes are TRBV18 and TRBJ1-5; TRBD1 matches 7 bases. This clonotype was obtained from a young man in good health and CMV-seropositive. This CDR3 reads CASSPSGGLASGQPQHF. CDR3 bases: TGTGCCAGCTCACCCTCAGGGGGGTTGGCGTCGGGACAGCCCCAGCATTTT.